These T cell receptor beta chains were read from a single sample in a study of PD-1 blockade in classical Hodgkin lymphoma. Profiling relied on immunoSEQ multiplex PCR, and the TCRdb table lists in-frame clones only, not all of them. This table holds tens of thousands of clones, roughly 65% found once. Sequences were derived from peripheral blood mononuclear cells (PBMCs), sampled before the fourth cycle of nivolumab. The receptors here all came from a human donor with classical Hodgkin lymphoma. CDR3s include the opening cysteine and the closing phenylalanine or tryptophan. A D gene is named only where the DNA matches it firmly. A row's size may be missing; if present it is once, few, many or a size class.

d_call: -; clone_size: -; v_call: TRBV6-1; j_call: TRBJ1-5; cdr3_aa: CASSNRLNQPQHF; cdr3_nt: TGTGCCAGCAGTAACAGGCTAAATCAGCCCCAGCATTTT
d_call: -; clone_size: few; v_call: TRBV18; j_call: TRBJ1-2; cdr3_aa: CASSPQGYDYGYTF; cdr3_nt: TGTGCCAGCTCGCCCCAGGGGTACGACTATGGCTACACCTTC
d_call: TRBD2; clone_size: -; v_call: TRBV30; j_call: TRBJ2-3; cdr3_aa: CAWSGGLAGGTDTQYF; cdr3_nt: TGTGCCTGGAGCGGGGGACTAGCGGGGGGCACAGATACGCAGTATTTT
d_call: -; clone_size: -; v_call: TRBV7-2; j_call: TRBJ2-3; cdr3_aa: CASSLVSRGFDTQYF; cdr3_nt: TGTGCCAGCAGCTTAGTATCGCGGGGCTTCGATACGCAGTATTTT
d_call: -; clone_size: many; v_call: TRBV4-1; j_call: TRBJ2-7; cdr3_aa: CASSQPRGYYEQYF; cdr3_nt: TGCGCCAGCAGCCAACCCCGAGGATACTACGAGCAGTACTTC
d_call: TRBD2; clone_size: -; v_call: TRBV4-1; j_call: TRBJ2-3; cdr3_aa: CASSQDRGGRGTDTQYF; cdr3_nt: TGCGCCAGCAGCCAAGATAGGGGCGGGAGGGGCACAGATACGCAGTATTTT
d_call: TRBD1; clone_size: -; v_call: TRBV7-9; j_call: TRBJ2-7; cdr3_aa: CASSATTGAGYEQYF; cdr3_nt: TGTGCCAGCAGCGCCACCACAGGGGCAGGCTACGAGCAGTACTTC
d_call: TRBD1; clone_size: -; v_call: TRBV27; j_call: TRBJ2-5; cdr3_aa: CASSCPPGTAEETQYF; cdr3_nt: TGTGCCAGCAGTTGCCCGCCGGGGACAGCCGAAGAGACCCAGTACTTC
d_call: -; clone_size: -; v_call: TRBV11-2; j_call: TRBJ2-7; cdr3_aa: CASSLSRGRGHEQYF; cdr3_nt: TGTGCCAGCAGCTTATCGAGGGGCAGGGGCCACGAGCAGTACTTC
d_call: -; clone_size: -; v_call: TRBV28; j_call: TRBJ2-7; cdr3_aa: CASSSAIISYEQYF; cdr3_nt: TGTGCCAGCAGTTCGGCAATAATATCCTACGAGCAGTACTTC
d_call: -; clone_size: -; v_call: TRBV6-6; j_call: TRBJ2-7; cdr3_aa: CASVGYEQYF; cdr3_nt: TGTGCCAGCGTCGGCTACGAGCAGTACTTC
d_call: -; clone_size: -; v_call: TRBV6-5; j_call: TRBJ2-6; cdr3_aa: CASTSGANVLTF; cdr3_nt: TGTGCCAGCACGTCCGGGGCCAACGTCCTGACTTTC
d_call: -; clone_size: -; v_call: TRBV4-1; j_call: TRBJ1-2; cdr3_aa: CASSTQTHGDGGGYTF; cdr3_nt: TGCGCCAGCAGCACCCAAACCCACGGGGACGGGGGAGGCTACACCTTC
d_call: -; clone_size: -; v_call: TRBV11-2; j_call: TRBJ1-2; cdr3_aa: CASSKGHGLGYTF; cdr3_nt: TGTGCCAGCAGCAAGGGACACGGATTGGGCTACACCTTC
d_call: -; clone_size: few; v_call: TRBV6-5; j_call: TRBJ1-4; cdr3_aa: CASSLPGEKLFF; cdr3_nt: TGTGCCAGCAGTTTGCCAGGGGAAAAACTGTTTTTT
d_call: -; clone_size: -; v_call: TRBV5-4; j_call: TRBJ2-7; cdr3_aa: CASSLGPGRNPSYEQYF; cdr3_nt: TGTGCCAGCAGCTTGGGCCCCGGGAGAAATCCCTCCTACGAGCAGTACTTC
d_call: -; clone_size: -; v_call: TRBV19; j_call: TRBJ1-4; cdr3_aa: CASKIVGVDGEKLFF; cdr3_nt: TGTGCCAGTAAAATTGTGGGGGTTGACGGTGAAAAACTGTTTTTT
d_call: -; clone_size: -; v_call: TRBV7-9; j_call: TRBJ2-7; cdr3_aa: CASSSGGGGSYEQYF; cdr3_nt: TGTGCCAGCAGCTCAGGCGGTGGAGGTTCCTACGAGCAGTACTTC
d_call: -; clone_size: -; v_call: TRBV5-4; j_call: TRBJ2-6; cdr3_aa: CASSLGRVSGANVLTF; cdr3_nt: TGTGCCAGCAGCTTAGGACGGGTCTCTGGGGCCAACGTCCTGACTTTC
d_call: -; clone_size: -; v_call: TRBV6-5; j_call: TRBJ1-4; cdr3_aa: CASSPFVEKLFF; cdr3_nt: TGTGCCAGCAGCCCCTTCGTCGAAAAACTGTTTTTT
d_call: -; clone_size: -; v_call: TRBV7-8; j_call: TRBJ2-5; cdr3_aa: CASSLVVQATQYF; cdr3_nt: TGTGCCAGCAGCTTAGTGGTCCAAGCTACCCAGTACTTC
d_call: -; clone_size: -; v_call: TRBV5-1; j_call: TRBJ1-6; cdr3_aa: CASSSLPDSSYNSPLHF; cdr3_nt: TGCGCCAGCAGCTCACTTCCGGACAGCTCCTATAATTCACCCCTCCACTTT
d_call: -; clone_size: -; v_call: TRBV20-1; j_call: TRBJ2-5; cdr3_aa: CSAIETQYF; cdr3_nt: TGCAGTGCTATCGAGACCCAGTACTTC
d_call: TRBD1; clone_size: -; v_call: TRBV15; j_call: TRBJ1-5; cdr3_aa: CATSSHGQGFAQPQHF; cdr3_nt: TGTGCCACCAGCAGTCACGGACAGGGGTTCGCTCAGCCCCAGCATTTT
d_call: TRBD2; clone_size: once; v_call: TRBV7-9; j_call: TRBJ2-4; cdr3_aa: CASSLVSGSTSSRNIQYF; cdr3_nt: TGTGCCAGCAGCTTAGTTAGCGGGAGTACCTCCTCAAGAAACATTCAGTACTTC
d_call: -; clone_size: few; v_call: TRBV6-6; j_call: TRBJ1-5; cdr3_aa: CASRQGPNQPQHF; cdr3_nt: TGTGCCAGCAGGCAGGGGCCCAATCAGCCCCAGCATTTT
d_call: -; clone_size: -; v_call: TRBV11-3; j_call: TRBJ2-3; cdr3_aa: CASSSGTDTQYF; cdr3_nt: TGTGCCAGCAGCTCCGGAACAGATACGCAGTATTTT
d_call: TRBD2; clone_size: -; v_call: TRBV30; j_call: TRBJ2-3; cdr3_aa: CAWSPWLAGGDTQYF; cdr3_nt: TGTGCCTGGAGTCCATGGCTAGCGGGAGGAGATACGCAGTATTTT
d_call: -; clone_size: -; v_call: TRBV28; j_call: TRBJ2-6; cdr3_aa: CASCGAGDPGANVLTF; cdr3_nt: TGTGCCAGCTGTGGGGCAGGGGACCCTGGGGCCAACGTCCTGACTTTC
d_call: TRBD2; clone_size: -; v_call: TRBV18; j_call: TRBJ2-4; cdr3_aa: CASSILAGATQQAKNIQYF; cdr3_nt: TGTGCCAGCTCAATTTTAGCGGGGGCTACACAACAAGCCAAAAACATTCAGTACTTC
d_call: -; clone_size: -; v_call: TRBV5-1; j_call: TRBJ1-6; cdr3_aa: CASSEGKQNSPLHF; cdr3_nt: TGCGCCAGCAGTGAGGGGAAACAAAATTCACCCCTCCACTTT
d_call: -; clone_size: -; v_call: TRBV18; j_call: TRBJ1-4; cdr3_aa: CASSPAGRSTATNEKLFF; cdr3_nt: TGTGCCAGCTCACCTGCGGGCCGGTCGACTGCAACTAATGAAAAACTGTTTTTT
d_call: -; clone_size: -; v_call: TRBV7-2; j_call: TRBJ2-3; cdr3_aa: CASSLRGTKLDTQYF; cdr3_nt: TGTGCCAGCAGCCTCCGAGGGACAAAGTTGGATACGCAGTATTTT
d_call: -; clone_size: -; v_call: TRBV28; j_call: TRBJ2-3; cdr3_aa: CASSFSGQSTDTQYF; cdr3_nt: TGTGCCAGCAGTTTTAGCGGACAAAGCACAGATACGCAGTATTTT
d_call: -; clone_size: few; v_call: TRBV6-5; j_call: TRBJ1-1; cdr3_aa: CASSWGRGTEAFF; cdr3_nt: TGTGCCAGCAGTTGGGGGCGGGGAACTGAAGCTTTCTTT
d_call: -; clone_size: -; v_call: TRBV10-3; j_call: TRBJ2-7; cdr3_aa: CAISGAGMSYEQYF; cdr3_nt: TGTGCCATCAGCGGGGCGGGTATGTCCTACGAGCAGTACTTC
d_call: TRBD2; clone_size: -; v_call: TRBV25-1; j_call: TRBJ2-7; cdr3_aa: CASRKIGTSGDDEQYF; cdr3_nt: TGTGCCAGCAGGAAAATTGGGACTAGCGGGGATGACGAGCAGTACTTC
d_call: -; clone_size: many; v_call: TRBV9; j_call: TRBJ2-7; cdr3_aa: CASSVGAGLSYEQYF; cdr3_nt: TGTGCCAGCAGCGTAGGGGCAGGGCTCTCCTACGAGCAGTACTTC
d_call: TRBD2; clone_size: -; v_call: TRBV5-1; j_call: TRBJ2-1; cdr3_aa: CASSLNQAGGQGEQFF; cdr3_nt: TGCGCCAGCAGTTTAAACCAAGCGGGGGGGCAAGGTGAGCAGTTCTTC
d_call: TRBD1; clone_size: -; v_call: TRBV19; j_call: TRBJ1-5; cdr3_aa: CASTPGPGGIQPQHF; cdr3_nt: TGTGCCAGTACCCCGGGCCCAGGGGGTATTCAGCCCCAGCATTTT
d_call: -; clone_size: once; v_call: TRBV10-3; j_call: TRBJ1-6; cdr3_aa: CAISERASNNSPLHF; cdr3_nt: TGTGCCATCAGTGAGCGGGCGTCTAATAATTCACCCCTCCACTTT
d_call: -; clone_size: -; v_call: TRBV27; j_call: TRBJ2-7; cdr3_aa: CASSRLAGISYEQYF; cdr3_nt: TGTGCCAGCAGCCGCTTGGCGGGGATATCCTACGAGCAGTACTTC
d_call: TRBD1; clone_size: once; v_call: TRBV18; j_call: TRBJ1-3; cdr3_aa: CATSPDRGRNTIYF; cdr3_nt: TGTGCCACCTCCCCCGACAGGGGCAGAAACACCATATATTTT
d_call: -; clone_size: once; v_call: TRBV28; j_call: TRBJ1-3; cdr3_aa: CASSSDGLLFGNTIYF; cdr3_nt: TGTGCCAGCAGTTCGGACGGTCTCTTATTTGGAAACACCATATATTTT
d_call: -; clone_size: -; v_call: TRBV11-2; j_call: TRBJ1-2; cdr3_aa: CASSLAANYGYTF; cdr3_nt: TGTGCCAGCAGCTTAGCAGCCAACTATGGCTACACCTTC
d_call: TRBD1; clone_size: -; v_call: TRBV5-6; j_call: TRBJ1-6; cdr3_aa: CASSKGAWSPLHF; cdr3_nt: TGTGCCAGCAGCAAGGGGGCTTGGTCACCCCTCCACTTT
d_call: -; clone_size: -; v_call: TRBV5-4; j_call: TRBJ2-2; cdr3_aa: CASSLVLVSNTGELFF; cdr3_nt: TGTGCCAGCAGCTTGGTACTCGTTTCCAACACCGGGGAGCTGTTTTTT
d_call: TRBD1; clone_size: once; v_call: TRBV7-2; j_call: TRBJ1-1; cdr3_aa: CASSSDRGNTEAFF; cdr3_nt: TGTGCCAGCAGCTCAGACAGGGGGAACACTGAAGCTTTCTTT
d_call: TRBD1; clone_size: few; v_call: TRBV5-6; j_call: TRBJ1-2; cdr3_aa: CASSSWTGGIGGYTF; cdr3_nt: TGTGCCAGCAGCTCGTGGACAGGGGGCATTGGTGGCTACACCTTC
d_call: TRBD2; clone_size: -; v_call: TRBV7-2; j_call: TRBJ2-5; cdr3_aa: CASSLVVSGGARETQYF; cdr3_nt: TGTGCCAGCAGCTTAGTTGTTAGCGGGGGGGCCAGGGAGACCCAGTACTTC
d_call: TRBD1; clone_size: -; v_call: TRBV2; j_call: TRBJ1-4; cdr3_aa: CASTGTGEKLFF; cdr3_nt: TGTGCCAGCACTGGGACAGGCGAAAAACTGTTTTTT
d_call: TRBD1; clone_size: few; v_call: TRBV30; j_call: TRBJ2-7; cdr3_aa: CAWRKTGGPINYEQYF; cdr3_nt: TGTGCCTGGAGGAAAACAGGGGGGCCTATTAACTACGAGCAGTACTTC
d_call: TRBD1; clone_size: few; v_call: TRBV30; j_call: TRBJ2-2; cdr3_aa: CAWRDRYTGELFF; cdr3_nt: TGTGCCTGGAGGGACAGGTACACCGGGGAGCTGTTTTTT
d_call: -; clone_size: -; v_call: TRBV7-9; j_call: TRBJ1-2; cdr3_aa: CASSTGHGGYTF; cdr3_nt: TGTGCCAGCAGCACGGGACACGGAGGCTATACCTTC
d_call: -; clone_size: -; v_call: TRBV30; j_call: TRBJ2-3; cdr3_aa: CAWSGQSTDTQYF; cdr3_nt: TGTGCCTGGAGTGGACAGAGCACAGATACGCAGTATTTT
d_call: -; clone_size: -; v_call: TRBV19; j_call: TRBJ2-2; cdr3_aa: CASLSLSVTGELFF; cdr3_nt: TGTGCCTCACTATCCCTCTCGGTAACCGGGGAGCTGTTTTTT
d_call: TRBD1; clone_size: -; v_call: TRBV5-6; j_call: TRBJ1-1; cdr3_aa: CASRWDREDTEAFF; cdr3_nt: TGTGCCAGCAGGTGGGACAGGGAGGACACTGAAGCTTTCTTT
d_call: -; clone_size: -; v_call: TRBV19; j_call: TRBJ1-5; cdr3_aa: CASSIRVDSNQPQHF; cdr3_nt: TGTGCCAGTAGTATCAGGGTTGATAGCAATCAGCCCCAGCATTTT
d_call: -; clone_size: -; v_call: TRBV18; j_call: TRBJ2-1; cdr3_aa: CASSPPRASSYNEQFF; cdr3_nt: TGTGCCAGCTCACCACCAAGGGCGTCCTCCTACAATGAGCAGTTCTTC